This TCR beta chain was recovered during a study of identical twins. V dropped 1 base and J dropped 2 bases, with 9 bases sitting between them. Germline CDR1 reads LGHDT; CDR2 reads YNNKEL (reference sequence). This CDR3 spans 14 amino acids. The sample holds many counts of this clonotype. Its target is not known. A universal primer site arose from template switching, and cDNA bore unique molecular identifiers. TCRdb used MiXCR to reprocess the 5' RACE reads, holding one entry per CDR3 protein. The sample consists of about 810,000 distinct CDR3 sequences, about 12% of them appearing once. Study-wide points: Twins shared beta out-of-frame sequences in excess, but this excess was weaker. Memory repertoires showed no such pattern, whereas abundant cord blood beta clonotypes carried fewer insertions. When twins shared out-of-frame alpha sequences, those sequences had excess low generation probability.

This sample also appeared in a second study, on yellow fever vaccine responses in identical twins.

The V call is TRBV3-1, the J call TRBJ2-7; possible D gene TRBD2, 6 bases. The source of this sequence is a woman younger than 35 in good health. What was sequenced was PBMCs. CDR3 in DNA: TGTGCCAGCAGCCAAGGGAGGGGTGCCTACGAGCAGTACTTC. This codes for CASSQGRGAYEQYF.